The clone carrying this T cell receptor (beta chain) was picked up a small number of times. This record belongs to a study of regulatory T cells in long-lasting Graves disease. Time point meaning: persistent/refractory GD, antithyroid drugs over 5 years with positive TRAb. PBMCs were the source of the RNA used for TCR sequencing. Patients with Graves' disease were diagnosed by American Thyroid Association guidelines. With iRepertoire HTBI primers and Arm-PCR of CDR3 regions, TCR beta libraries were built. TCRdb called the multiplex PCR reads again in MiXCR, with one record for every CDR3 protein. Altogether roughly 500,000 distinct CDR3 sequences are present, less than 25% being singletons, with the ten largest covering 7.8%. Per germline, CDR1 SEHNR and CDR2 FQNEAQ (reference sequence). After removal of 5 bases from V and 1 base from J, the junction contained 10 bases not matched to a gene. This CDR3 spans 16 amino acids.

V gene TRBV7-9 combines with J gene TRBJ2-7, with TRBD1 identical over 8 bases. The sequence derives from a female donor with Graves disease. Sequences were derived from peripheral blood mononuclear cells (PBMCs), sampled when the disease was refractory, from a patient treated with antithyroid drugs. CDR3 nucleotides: TGTGCCAGCAGCGCTGGACAGGGAATAGGGTCCTACGAGCAGTACTTC. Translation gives CASSAGQGIGSYEQYF.